This T cell receptor (beta chain) was obtained from a study of post-analysis software for immune sequencing data. Study findings and constraints: Included in a set of roughly five TRBV segments more frequent in patients than controls were TRBV5-6, TRBV5-1 and TRBV20-1.

Germline loops: CDR1 DFQATT, CDR2 SNEGSKA (reference sequence). The CDR3 is 14 amino acids. The germline V and J ends were trimmed by 6 bases and 3 bases, with 16 bases remaining between them. As regards this clonotype: Its antigen is unknown.

The library was made from cDNA and included unique molecular identifiers. TCRdb processed the PCR reads anew with MiXCR; each CDR3 protein has one entry. In the table there are about half a million distinct CDR3 sequences, roughly 34% of which are singletons. This receptor was obtained from a girl aged 2-17 years with multiple sclerosis. The sequenced sample was blood. This sequence joins TRBV20-1 and TRBJ2-3; perhaps TRBD2 as D (5 bases). In nucleotides, the CDR3 is TGCAGTGCCCCCCTAAGGGCGGGTACAGATACGCAGTATTTT. It translates to CSAPLRAGTDTQYF.